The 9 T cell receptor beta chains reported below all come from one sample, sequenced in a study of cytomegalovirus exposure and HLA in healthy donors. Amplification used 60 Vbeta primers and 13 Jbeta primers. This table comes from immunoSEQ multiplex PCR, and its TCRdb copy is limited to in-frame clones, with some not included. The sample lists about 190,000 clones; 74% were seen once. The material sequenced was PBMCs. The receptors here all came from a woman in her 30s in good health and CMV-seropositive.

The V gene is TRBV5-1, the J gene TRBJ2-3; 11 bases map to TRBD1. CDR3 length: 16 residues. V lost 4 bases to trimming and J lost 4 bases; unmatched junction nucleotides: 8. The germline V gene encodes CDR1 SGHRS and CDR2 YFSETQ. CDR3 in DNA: TGCGCCAGCAGCGCGGACAGGGGGCGAGTCGCAGATACGCAGTATTTT. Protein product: CASSADRGRVADTQYF. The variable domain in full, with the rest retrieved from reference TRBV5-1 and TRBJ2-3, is KAGVTQTPRYLIKTRGQQVTLSCSPISGHRSVSWYQQTPGQGLQFLFEYFSETQRNKGNFPGRFSGRQFSNSRSEMNVSTLELGDSALYLCASSADRGRVADTQYFGPGTRLTVL.

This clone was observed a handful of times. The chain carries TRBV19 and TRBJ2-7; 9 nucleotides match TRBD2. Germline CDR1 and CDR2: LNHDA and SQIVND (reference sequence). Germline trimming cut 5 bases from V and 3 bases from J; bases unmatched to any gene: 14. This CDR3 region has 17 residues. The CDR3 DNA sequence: TGTGCCAGTAGTTGGGGGTTTCAGCGGGAGGCCTACTACGAGCAGTACTTC. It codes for CASSWGFQREAYYEQYF.

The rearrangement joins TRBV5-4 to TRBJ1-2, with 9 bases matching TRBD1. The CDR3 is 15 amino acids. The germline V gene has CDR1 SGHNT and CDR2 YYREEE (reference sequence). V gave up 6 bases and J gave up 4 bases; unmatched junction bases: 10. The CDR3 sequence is CASTPGTGYSYGYTF. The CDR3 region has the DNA TGTGCCAGCACCCCCGGGACAGGGTATAGCTATGGCTACACCTTC.

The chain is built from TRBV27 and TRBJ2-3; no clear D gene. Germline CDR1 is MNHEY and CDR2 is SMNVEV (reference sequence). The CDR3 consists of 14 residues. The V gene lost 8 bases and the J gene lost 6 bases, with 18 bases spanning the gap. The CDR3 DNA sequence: TGTGCCAGCCGGGTGGCCCTAATGGCGGATACGCAGTATTTT. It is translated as CASRVALMADTQYF.

The CDR3 spells CASSISQGTHQPQHF. The CDR3 nucleotides read TGTGCCAGTAGTATAAGTCAGGGAACCCATCAGCCCCAGCATTTT. The chain carries TRBV19 and TRBJ1-5; tentatively, D is TRBD1 (5 bases). CDR3 length: 15 residues. The V gene lost 2 bases and the J gene lost 5 bases, with 13 bases spanning the gap. CDR1 is LNHDA and CDR2 is SQIVND in the germline V gene (reference sequence). The variable domain in full, completed from reference TRBV19 and TRBJ1-5, reads DGGITQSPKYLFRKEGQNVTLSCEQNLNHDAMYWYRQDPGQGLRLIYYSQIVNDFQKGDIAEGYSVSREKKESFPLTVTSAQKNPTAFYLCASSISQGTHQPQHFGDGTRLSIL.

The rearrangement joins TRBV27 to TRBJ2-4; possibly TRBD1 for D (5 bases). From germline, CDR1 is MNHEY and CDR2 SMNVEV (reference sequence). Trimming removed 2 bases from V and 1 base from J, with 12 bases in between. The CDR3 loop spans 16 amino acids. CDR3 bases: TGTGCCAGCAGTTTACTGGGGCCTATGGCCAAAAACATTCAGTACTTC. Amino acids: CASSLLGPMAKNIQYF.

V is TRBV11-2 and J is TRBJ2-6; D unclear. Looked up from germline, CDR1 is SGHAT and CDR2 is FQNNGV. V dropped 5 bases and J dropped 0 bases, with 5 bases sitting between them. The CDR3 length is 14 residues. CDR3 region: CASSPFSGANVLTF. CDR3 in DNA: TGTGCCAGCAGCCCCTTCTCTGGGGCCAACGTCCTGACTTTC.

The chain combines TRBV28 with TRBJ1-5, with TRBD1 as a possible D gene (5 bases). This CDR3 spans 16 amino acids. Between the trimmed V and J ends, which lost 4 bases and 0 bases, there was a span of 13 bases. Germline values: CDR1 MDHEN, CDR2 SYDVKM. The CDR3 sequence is CASSSGVLGSNQPQHF. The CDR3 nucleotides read TGTGCCAGCAGTTCGGGGGTTTTGGGTAGCAATCAGCCCCAGCATTTT.

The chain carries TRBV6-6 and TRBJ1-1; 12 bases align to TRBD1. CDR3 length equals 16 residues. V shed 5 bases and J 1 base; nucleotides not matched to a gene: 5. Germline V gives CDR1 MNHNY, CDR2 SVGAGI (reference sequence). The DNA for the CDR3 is TGTGCCAGCAGTCCTGGGACAGGGGGCGGGAACACTGAAGCTTTCTTT. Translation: CASSPGTGGGNTEAFF.